The T cell receptor beta chain under discussion was sequenced for a study of blood T cells in healthy people across ages (dated by TCRdb to about 2015). With respect to the entire study: In model experiments, template switching captured about one uniquely barcoded TCR beta cDNA molecule for every two T cells. To avoid experimental bias, donors of different ages were randomly spread across the sequencing lanes. Two additional independent replicas of 1 million unique cDNA reads from the same blood draw were analyzed for two donors (one aged 18 to 30 and one aged 80 or older). The study measured age-related changes in TCR beta repertoire diversity using deep sequencing normalized with unique cDNA molecular identifiers. Four age groups were formed from the donors: young (average approximately 15 years), middle-aged (approximately 42), aged (about 68) and long-lived (approximately 78).

The library was prepared using 5' RACE. TCRdb lists the instrument as Illumina HiSeq 2500. A second PCR of roughly 7 to 12 cycles was performed with a sample-barcoded 5' primer and a J-beta primer mix. A unique molecular identifier was introduced onto each TCR beta cDNA molecule by a template-switch 5' adaptor carrying 12 random nucleotides. Each sample yielded at least 2.5 million CDR3-containing paired-end reads. The Mint cDNA synthesis kit, primed by a TRBC-specific oligonucleotide, was used to synthesize first-strand cDNA from all RNA. All cDNA was treated with uracil-DNA glycosylase and then went through a first 18-cycle PCR with the universal primers M1SS and BC2_uni_R. As for how the authors treated the data: For normalization, 1 million high-quality reads, each with a distinct molecular identifier, were randomly selected from each sample. Reads with shared molecular identifiers were discarded instead of being binned into consensus sequences. MiTCR, run with a Q25 quality threshold and the strictest error-elimination algorithm, handled CDR3 identification, clonotype clustering and error correction. A nonparametric unseen species model with Euler transformation was used to estimate a lower bound on total TCR beta diversity. Using fastp trimming at Q25 and MiXCR clonotype assembly, TCRdb reanalyzed the public sequencing data and kept in-frame beta chains. Here each entry gathers all rows of one CDR3 protein and keeps the most common genes and DNA. The V and J calls shown here were made by TCRdb, not taken from the authors' results. This sample is represented by 1,500,000 or so distinct CDR3 sequences; approximately 60% of them were singletons. The ten largest make up 6.5% to 8.5% of the sample.

Of note for this clonotype: Its antigen remains undetermined. No much larger clone is present one base from it, and per-base qualities are unavailable.

Results the study describes overall, beyond this receptor: Donor CMV infection status was unknown, potentially confounding age-related changes in expanded clonotypes. Conclusive comparison of naive and antigen-experienced compartments was prevented by the profiling of bulk unsorted PBMCs. The percentage of naive T cells measured by flow cytometry correlated strongly with observed TCR beta diversity. Compared with the aged group, the long-lived group had more naive CD4+ T cells, fewer expanded clones and increased TCR diversity, a pattern suggesting age selection. Observed TCR beta diversity per million T cells fell roughly linearly with age, and a significant reduction was already apparent by age around 44. Estimates of total diversity based on one million sequenced T cells were regarded as lower bounds and as underestimates.

Trimmed from V: 7 bases; trimmed from J: 5 bases; junction bases lacking a gene match: 12. Looking up the germline V gene yields CDR1 SGHRS and CDR2 YFSETQ. The CDR3 contains 15 residues, cysteine and phenylalanine counted. Just CDR3 DNA is preserved here, 45 bases in frame from base 1. The donors were roughly 40 Caucasian individuals from Russia, aged roughly 6 to 100 years, who were systemically healthy. Approximately 9 milliliters of peripheral blood were collected from each donor into EDTA-treated Vacutainer tubes. PBMCs were isolated by Ficoll-Paque density-gradient centrifugation, with at least 7 million obtained per sample. Total RNA was extracted from PBMCs with Trizol reagent, with at least 5 micrograms obtained per sample. For every donor, flow cytometry on a PBMC aliquot measured the percentage of naive CD45RAhigh/CD27high T cells.

Sequencing input: blood. The sequence joins TRBV5-1 to TRBJ2-5; TRBD2 fits 9 bases in the junction. This TCR derives from a man between 18 and 29 years old in good health. The CDR3 region has the sequence CASGSLAGRIETQYF. The nucleotide sequence reads as follows: TGCGCCAGCGGCTCCCTAGCGGGGAGGATCGAGACCCAGTACTTC.